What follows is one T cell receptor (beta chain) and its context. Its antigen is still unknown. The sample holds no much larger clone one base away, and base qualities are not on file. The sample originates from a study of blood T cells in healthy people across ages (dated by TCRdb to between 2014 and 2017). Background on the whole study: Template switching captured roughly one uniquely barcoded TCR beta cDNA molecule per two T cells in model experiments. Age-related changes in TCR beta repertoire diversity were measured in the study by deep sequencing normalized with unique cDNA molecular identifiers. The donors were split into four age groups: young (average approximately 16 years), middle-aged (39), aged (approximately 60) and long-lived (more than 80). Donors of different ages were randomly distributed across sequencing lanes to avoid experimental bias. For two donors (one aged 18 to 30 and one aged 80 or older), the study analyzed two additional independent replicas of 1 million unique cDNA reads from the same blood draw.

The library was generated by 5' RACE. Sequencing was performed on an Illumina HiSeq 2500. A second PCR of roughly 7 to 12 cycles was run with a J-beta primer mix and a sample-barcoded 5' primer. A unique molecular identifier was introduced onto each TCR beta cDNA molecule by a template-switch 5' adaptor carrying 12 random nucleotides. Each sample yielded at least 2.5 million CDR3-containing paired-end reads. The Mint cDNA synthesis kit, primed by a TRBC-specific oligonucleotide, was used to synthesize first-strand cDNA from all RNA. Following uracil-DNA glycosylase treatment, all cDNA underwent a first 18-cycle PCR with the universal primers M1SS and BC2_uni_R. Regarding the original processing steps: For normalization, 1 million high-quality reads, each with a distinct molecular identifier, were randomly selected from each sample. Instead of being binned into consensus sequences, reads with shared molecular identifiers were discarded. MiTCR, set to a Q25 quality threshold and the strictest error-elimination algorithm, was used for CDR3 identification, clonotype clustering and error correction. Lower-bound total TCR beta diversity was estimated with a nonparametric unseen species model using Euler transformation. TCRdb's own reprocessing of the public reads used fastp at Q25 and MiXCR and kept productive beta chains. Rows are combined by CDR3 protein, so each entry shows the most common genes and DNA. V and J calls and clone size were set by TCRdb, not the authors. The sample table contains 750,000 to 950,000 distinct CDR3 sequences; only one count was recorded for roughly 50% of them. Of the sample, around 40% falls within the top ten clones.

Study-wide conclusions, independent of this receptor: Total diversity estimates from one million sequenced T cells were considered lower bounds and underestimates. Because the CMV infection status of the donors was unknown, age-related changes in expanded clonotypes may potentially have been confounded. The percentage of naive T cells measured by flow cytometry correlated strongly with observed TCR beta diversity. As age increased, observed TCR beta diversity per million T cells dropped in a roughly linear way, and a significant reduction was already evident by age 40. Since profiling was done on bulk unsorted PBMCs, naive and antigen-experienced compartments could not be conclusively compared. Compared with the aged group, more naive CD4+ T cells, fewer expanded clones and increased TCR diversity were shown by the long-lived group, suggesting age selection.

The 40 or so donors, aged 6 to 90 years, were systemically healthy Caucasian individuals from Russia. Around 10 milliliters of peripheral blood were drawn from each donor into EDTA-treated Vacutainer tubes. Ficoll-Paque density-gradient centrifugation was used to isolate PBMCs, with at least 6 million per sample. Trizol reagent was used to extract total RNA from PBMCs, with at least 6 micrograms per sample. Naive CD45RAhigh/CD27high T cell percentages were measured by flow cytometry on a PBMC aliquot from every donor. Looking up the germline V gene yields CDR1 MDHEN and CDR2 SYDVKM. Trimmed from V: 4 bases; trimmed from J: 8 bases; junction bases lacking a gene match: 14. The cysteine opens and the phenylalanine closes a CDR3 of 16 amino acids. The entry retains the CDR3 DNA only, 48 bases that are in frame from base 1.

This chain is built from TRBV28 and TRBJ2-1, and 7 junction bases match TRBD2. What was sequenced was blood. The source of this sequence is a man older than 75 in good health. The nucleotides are TGTGCCAGCAGTTCCCCAGCGGGACGATCTACCCATGAGCAGTTCTTC. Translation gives CASSSPAGRSTHEQFF. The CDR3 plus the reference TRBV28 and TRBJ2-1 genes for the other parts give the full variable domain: DVKVTQSSRYLVKRTGEKVFLECVQDMDHENMFWYRQDPGLGLRLIYFSYDVKMKEKGDIPEGYSVSREKKERFSLILESASTNQTSMYLCASSSPAGRSTHEQFFGPGTRLTVL.